The entry below describes one T cell receptor (beta chain). The target of this receptor is not known. Base quality data are lacking; no much larger clone is found one base away. The record originates from a study of CXCR4 blockade with PD-1 therapy in pancreatic cancer (dated by TCRdb to the late 2010s). With regard to the full study: The study analyzed resected pancreatic ductal adenocarcinoma using multiplex immunohistochemistry and TCRbeta immunosequencing, along with ex vivo slice culture to test PD-1 and CXCR4 blockade. Two geographically distinct regions were TCR-sequenced from each of roughly 6 tumors to assess intratumoral heterogeneity. The research as a whole found: Because only TCRbeta chains were sequenced, true antigen-specificity overlap of convergent dominant clones was left unconfirmed pending paired alpha-beta single-cell sequencing. Amino acid clone frequency correlated strongly with the number of distinct nucleotide rearrangements encoding it, suggesting convergent selection by common tumor antigens. Clonal expansion was observed in tumors, with a mean productive clonality of 0.14 compared with around 0.051 in healthy blood, but no correlation between clonality and survival was found.

CDR1 and CDR2 are drawn from the germline V gene (reference sequence): GTSNPN, SVGIG. Trimmed from V: 7 bases; trimmed from J: 4 bases; junction bases lacking a gene match: 4. The CDR3 spans 12 residues, from the cysteine through the phenylalanine. Of the read, only the CDR3 DNA is kept; its 36 bases are in frame from base 1. The immunoSEQ Assay at Adaptive Biotechnologies was used to immunosequence TCRbeta CDR3 regions from the extracted DNA. Per the authors' processing: To quantify the absolute abundance of each unique TCRbeta CDR3, sequences were collapsed and filtered. Clonality, calculated using only productive in-frame rearrangements, was defined as 1 minus Pielou's evenness. For regional overlap, the top 100 nucleotide rearrangements were followed across paired samples, and the Morisita index was used to compare paired samples against unrelated samples. The immunoSEQ Rearrangement Details tool was used to assess convergence of nucleotide rearrangements onto identical amino acid sequences. TCRdb provides this immuneACCESS table in a form limited to in-frame rearrangements. Some clones are lacking; in checked studies, under half of them reflect an unresolved V gene, and why the rest are absent is not known. Clone size and the V and J calls come from that table; the DNA yielded D and trimming. A total of over 4,500 clones appear in this sample, about 53% of them only once. The leading ten clones occupy roughly an eighth of the sample.

The archived tumor blocks were obtained from patients to whom no neoadjuvant therapy had been administered before resection. The preserved-tissue arm of the study used 30 surgical resection samples from 20 to 25 previously untreated pancreatic ductal adenocarcinoma patients. DNA for the resection arm was extracted from ten 5-micron curls of FFPE tumor cut next to the multiplex immunohistochemistry slide. The receptor's source is a human donor with pancreatic ductal adenocarcinoma. The material sequenced was tumor tissue. This chain joins TRBV30 to TRBJ2-7; TRBD1 agrees with 10 junctional bases. CDR3 protein: CASQDRGYEQYF. The nucleotide sequence reads as follows: TGTGCCTCCCAGGACAGGGGGTACGAGCAGTACTTC. With the rest looked up from the reference TRBV30 and TRBJ2-7 genes rather than sequenced, the full variable domain is SQTIHQWPATLVQPVGSPLSLECTVEGTSNPNLYWYRQAAGRGLQLLFYSVGIGQISSEVPQNLSASRPQDRQFILSSKKLLLSDSGFYLCASQDRGYEQYFGPGTRLTVT.